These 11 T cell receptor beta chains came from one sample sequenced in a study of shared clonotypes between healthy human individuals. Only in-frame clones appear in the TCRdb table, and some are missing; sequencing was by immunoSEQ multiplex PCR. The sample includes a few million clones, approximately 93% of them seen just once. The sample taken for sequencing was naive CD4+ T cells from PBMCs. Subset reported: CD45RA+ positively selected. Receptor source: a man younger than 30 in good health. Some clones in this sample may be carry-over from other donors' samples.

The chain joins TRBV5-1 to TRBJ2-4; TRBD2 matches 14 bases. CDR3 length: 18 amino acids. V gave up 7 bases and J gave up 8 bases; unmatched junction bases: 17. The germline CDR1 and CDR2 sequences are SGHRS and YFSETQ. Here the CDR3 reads CASRRSTSGLAGEDIQYF. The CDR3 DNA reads TGCGCCAGCCGTCGTTCAACCTCGGGACTAGCGGGAGAGGACATTCAGTACTTC.

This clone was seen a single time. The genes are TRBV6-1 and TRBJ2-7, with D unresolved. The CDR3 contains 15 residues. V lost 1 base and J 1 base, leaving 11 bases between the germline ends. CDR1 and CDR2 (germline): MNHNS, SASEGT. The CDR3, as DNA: TGTGCCAGCAGTGAAGTGTTACAGTTTTCCTACGAGCAGTACTTC. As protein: CASSEVLQFSYEQYF.

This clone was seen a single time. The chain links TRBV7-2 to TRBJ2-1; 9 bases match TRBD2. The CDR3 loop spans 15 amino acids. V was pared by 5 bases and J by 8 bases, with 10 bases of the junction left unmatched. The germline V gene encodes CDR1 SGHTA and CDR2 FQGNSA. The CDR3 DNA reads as TGTGCCAGCAGCCTACTGGCGGGAGGGTCCGATGAGCAGTTCTTC. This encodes CASSLLAGGSDEQFF. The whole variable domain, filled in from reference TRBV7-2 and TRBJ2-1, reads GAGVSQSPSNKVTEKGKDVELRCDPISGHTALYWYRQSLGQGLEFLIYFQGNSAPDKSGLPSDRFSAERTGGSVSTLTIQRTQQEDSAVYLCASSLLAGGSDEQFFGPGTRLTVL.

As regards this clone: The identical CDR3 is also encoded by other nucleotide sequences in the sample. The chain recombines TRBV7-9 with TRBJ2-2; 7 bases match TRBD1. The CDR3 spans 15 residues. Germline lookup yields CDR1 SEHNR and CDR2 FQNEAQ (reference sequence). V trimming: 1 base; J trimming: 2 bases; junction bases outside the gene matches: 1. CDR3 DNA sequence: TGTGCCAGCAGCTTAGGGGACAGCAACACCGGGGAGCTGTTTTTT. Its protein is CASSLGDSNTGELFF.

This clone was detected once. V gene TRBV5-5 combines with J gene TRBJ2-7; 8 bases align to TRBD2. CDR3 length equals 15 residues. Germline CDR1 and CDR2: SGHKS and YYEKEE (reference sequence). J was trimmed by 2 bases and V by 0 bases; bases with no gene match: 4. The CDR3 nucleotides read TGTGCCAGCAGCTTGGCCGGGACTAGGACCTACGAGCAGTACTTC. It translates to CASSLAGTRTYEQYF.

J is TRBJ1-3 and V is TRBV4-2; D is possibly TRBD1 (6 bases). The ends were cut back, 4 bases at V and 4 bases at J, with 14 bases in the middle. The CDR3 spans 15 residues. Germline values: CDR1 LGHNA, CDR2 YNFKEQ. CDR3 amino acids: CASSRSRDTGNTIYF. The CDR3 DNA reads TGTGCCAGCAGCCGGAGCCGGGACACAGGAAACACCATATATTTT.

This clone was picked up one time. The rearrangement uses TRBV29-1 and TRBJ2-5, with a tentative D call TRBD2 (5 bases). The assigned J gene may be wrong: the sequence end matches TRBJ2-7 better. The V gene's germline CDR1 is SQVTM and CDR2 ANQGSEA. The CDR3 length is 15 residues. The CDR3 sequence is CSVDSGNRGTYEQYF. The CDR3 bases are TGCAGCGTTGACTCCGGGAACAGAGGCACCTACGAGCAGTACTTC.

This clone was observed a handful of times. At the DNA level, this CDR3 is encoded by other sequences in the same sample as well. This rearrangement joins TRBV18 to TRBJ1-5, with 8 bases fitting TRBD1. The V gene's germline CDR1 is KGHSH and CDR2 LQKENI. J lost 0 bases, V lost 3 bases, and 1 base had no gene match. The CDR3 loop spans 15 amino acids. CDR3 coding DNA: TGTGCCAGCTCACCTCAGGGGGCTAGCAATCAGCCCCAGCATTTT. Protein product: CASSPQGASNQPQHF.

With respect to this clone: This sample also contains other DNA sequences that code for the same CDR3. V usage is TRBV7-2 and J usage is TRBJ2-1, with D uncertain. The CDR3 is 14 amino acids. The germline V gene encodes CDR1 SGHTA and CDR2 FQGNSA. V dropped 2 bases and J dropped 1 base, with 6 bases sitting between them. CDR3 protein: CASSLTGSYNEQFF. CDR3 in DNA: TGTGCCAGCAGCTTAACGGGTTCCTACAATGAGCAGTTCTTC. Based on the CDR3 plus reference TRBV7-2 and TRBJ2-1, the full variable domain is GAGVSQSPSNKVTEKGKDVELRCDPISGHTALYWYRQSLGQGLEFLIYFQGNSAPDKSGLPSDRFSAERTGGSVSTLTIQRTQQEDSAVYLCASSLTGSYNEQFFGPGTRLTVL.

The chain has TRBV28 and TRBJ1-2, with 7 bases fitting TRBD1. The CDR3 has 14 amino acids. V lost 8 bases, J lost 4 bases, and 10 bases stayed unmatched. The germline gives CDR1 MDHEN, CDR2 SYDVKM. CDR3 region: CASGTDYRVYGYTF. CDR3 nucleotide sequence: TGTGCCAGCGGGACAGACTACAGGGTCTATGGCTACACCTTC.

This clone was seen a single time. The DNA of the CDR3 is TGCGCCAGCAGCCAAAGTTGGGGCAGCAAGAACACCGGGGAGCTGTTTTTT. It yields the protein CASSQSWGSKNTGELFF. The chain couples TRBV4-3 to TRBJ2-2; perhaps TRBD1 as D (5 bases). Germline assignment: CDR1 LGHNA and CDR2 YSLEER. This CDR3 is 17 amino acids long. The V end was cut by 2 bases, the J end by 1 base, with 14 bases between.